This paragraph reports one TCR beta chain. Per the study methods: Nucleated cell counts were estimated from reference gene primer amplification. The data were produced by immunoSEQ multiplex PCR, yet TCRdb's version contains in-frame clones alone and is incomplete. V and J calls and clone size follow that table, whereas D and trimming were derived from the DNA. This sample has 400,000 or so clones, with 75% to 90% found just once. This specimen belongs to a study of blood T cell repertoires in COVID-19. Whole-study context: The United States, Italy and Spain provided the acute and convalescent COVID-19 samples. Nucleic acid was either cDNA or gDNA, and it came from T cells, B-cell-depleted T cells, or PBMCs.

The V end was cut by 4 bases, the J end by 3 bases, with 13 bases between. The germline CDR1 and CDR2 sequences are SGHRS and YFSETQ. The CDR3 covers 14 residues. This TCR was sampled from a woman between 40 and 55 years old with COVID-19, enrolled during active disease. V gene TRBV5-1 combines with J gene TRBJ1-2; D is uncertain. The sample consisted of peripheral blood. The CDR3 DNA reads TGCGCCAGCAGCGACCCAGGAGGAGACTATGGCTACACCTTC. Translation: CASSDPGGDYGYTF.